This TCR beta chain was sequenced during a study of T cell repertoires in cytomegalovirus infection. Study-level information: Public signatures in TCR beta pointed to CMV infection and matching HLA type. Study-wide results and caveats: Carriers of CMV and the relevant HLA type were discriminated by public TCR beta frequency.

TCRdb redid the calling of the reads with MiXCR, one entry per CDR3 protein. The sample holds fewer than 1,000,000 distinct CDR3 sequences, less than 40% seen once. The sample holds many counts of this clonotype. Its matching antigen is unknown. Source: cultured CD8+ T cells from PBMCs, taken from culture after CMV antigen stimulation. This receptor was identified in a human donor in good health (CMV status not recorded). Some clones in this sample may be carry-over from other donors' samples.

DNA for the CDR3: TGTGCCAGCAGCTCAATGAACACTGAAGCTTTCTTT. Its protein is CASSSMNTEAFF. The V call is TRBV7-9, the J call TRBJ1-1, with D unresolved. This CDR3 has 12 residues. Germline V gene data show CDR1 as SEHNR and CDR2 as FQNEAQ (reference sequence). V lost 4 bases and J 0 bases, leaving 3 bases between the germline ends.